This is a list of T cell receptor beta chains from one sample in a study of breast tumors, draining lymph nodes, adjacent tissues. A single record per CDR3 protein comes from TCRdb applying MiXCR to the multiplex PCR reads. The sample has fewer than 140,000 distinct CDR3 sequences; roughly 29% are singletons. The sequenced sample consisted of axillary lymph node tissue. Source of these receptors: a female donor with breast cancer. Some clones in this sample may be carry-over from other donors' samples. Both conserved end residues are part of each CDR3. The order of the fields is clone size, D gene, J gene, V gene, CDR3 DNA, CDR3 protein. The D gene is left open where the match is weak. Rows give clone size only sometimes, using once, few, many, or a class for an expanded clone.

size: many
D: TRBD1
J: TRBJ1-5
V: TRBV10-3
DNA: TGTGCCATCAGTGTTAGGACAGGGGGCGGGGAGCCCCAGCATTTT
CDR3: CAISVRTGGGEPQHF

size: many
D: .
J: TRBJ1-1
V: TRBV7-9
DNA: TGTGCCAGCAGCGAAAGAAGCACTGAAGCTTTCTTT
CDR3: CASSERSTEAFF

size: many
D: .
J: TRBJ2-7
V: TRBV5-1
DNA: TGCGCCAGCAGCTTGGGGGACGAGCAGTACTTC
CDR3: CASSLGDEQYF

size: .
D: .
J: TRBJ1-1
V: TRBV7-9
DNA: TGTGCCAGCACCCCGAGGGAGAACACTGAAGCTTTCTTT
CDR3: CASTPRENTEAFF

size: many
D: .
J: TRBJ1-3
V: TRBV6-5
DNA: TGTGCCACCTCAAGAAGACATAATGGAAACACCATATATTTT
CDR3: CATSRRHNGNTIYF

size: .
D: .
J: TRBJ2-3
V: TRBV27
DNA: TGTGCCAGCAGTTTAGATAGTCGGACTAGCACAGATACGCAGTATTTT
CDR3: CASSLDSRTSTDTQYF

size: many
D: TRBD1
J: TRBJ2-7
V: TRBV24-1
DNA: TGTGCCACCAGTGACTTCACCGGGACAGGCTCCTACGAGCAGTACTTC
CDR3: CATSDFTGTGSYEQYF

size: many
D: .
J: TRBJ2-1
V: TRBV9
DNA: TGTGCCAGCAGCGTAGGCTATGGAGCGGGTGAGATCTCCTACAATGAGCAGTTCTTC
CDR3: CASSVGYGAGEISYNEQFF

size: .
D: TRBD1
J: TRBJ1-1
V: TRBV14
DNA: TGTGCCAGCAGCCAACGAGGGACAGGGGACACTGAAGCTTTCTTT
CDR3: CASSQRGTGDTEAFF

size: many
D: TRBD1
J: TRBJ2-7
V: TRBV20-1
DNA: TGCAGTGCTAGAGGCCGCGGAGACAGGGCGTCAGACGAGCAGTACTTC
CDR3: CSARGRGDRASDEQYF

size: many
D: TRBD2
J: TRBJ2-7
V: TRBV20-1
DNA: TGCAGTGCTAGATGGACTAGCGGCTACGAGCAGTACTTC
CDR3: CSARWTSGYEQYF

size: many
D: .
J: TRBJ2-5
V: TRBV9
DNA: TGTGCCAGCGACGAGGGCCTGGGTGTTGGAGAGACCCCGTACTTC
CDR3: CASDEGLGVGETPYF

size: many
D: TRBD2
J: TRBJ2-7
V: TRBV27
DNA: TGTGCCAGCAGTCTCCGACTAGCGGGATCGGAGCAGTACTTC
CDR3: CASSLRLAGSEQYF

size: .
D: .
J: TRBJ1-1
V: TRBV14
DNA: TGTGCCAGCGGCAGGAACACTGAAGCTTTCTTT
CDR3: CASGRNTEAFF

size: many
D: TRBD1
J: TRBJ2-7
V: TRBV6-2/TRBV6-3
DNA: TGTGCCAGCAGCCCCGGGACAGGGGACGAGCAGTACTTC
CDR3: CASSPGTGDEQYF

size: .
D: .
J: TRBJ2-1
V: TRBV29-1
DNA: TGCAGCGTTGAAGTGATGAATGAGCAGTTCTTC
CDR3: CSVEVMNEQFF

size: many
D: TRBD2
J: TRBJ2-1
V: TRBV11-2
DNA: TGTGCCAGCAGCCCTATAGCGGGGCGTGAGCAGTTCTTC
CDR3: CASSPIAGREQFF

size: many
D: TRBD1
J: TRBJ2-3
V: TRBV10-3
DNA: TGTGCCATCAGCGCCAGTACCCCAGGGGGCCGTGATACGCAGTATTTT
CDR3: CAISASTPGGRDTQYF

size: many
D: .
J: TRBJ2-6
V: TRBV5-6
DNA: TGTGCCAGCAGCTTACGGGACACCCCCTCTGGGGCCAACGTCCTGACTTTC
CDR3: CASSLRDTPSGANVLTF

size: many
D: .
J: TRBJ1-2
V: TRBV30
DNA: TGTGCCTATACACAAACGGGGGGCGGGTATGGCTACACCTTC
CDR3: CAYTQTGGGYGYTF

size: many
D: .
J: TRBJ1-2
V: TRBV29-1
DNA: TGCAGCGCTGTTGATAGTAGCTCGAGGACGTCGGGCTATGGCTACACCTTC
CDR3: CSAVDSSSRTSGYGYTF

size: many
D: TRBD2
J: TRBJ2-3
V: TRBV5-1
DNA: TGCGCCAGCAGCGCGGGTTCCGGGACTAGCGGAGATACGCAGTATTTT
CDR3: CASSAGSGTSGDTQYF

size: many
D: .
J: TRBJ2-7
V: TRBV19
DNA: TGTGCCAGTAGTATGGGGCAGGGTTCCTACGAGCAGTACTTC
CDR3: CASSMGQGSYEQYF

size: many
D: TRBD2
J: TRBJ2-3
V: TRBV11-2
DNA: TGTGCCAGCAGCTTAGGGCGGAGCGGGAGGAGCACAGATACGCAGTATTTT
CDR3: CASSLGRSGRSTDTQYF

size: many
D: .
J: TRBJ2-5
V: TRBV6-2/TRBV6-3
DNA: TGTGCCAGCAGGAGTTGGCTAGTTGAGACCCAGTACTTC
CDR3: CASRSWLVETQYF

size: many
D: .
J: TRBJ2-3
V: TRBV29-1
DNA: TGCAGCTCGGGCGGTCAGACCGGCACAGATACGCAGTATTTT
CDR3: CSSGGQTGTDTQYF

size: many
D: TRBD1
J: TRBJ2-1
V: TRBV7-3
DNA: TGTGCCAGCAGCTTAAGTTCGGGTGGATTGACAGGGACAAACTACAATGAGCAGTTCTTC
CDR3: CASSLSSGGLTGTNYNEQFF

size: .
D: .
J: TRBJ1-5
V: TRBV13
DNA: TGTGCCAGCAGCCATCGGGGGGGCAATCAGCCCCCGCATTTT
CDR3: CASSHRGGNQPPHF

size: .
D: .
J: TRBJ1-6
V: TRBV2
DNA: TGTGCCAGCAGTGCCCTGCCCCCGAGTCAGCCCCTCCACTTT
CDR3: CASSALPPSQPLHF

size: many
D: .
J: TRBJ2-2
V: TRBV12-5
DNA: TGTGCTAGTGGTTTAAGTGGGGGAAACACCGGGGAGCTGTTTTTT
CDR3: CASGLSGGNTGELFF

size: .
D: .
J: TRBJ2-6
V: TRBV28
DNA: TGTGCCAGCAGTTTACCCGGGGCGCGGGGGGCCAACGTCCTGACTTTC
CDR3: CASSLPGARGANVLTF

size: many
D: .
J: TRBJ2-2
V: TRBV5-4
DNA: TGTGCCAGCAGCTTTTCGGGGGAGCTGTTTTTT
CDR3: CASSFSGELFF

size: .
D: TRBD2
J: TRBJ2-7
V: TRBV9
DNA: TGTGCCAGCAGCGATGGACTAGCGGGAGGCAGGGAGCAGTACTTC
CDR3: CASSDGLAGGREQYF

size: many
D: TRBD1
J: TRBJ2-7
V: TRBV6-1
DNA: TGTGCCAGCAGCTCCAGGGGGCGCAAACTCGAGCAGTACTTC
CDR3: CASSSRGRKLEQYF

size: many
D: .
J: TRBJ2-2
V: TRBV12-3/TRBV12-4
DNA: TGTGCCAGCAGTCCTCAGGGGCCCGGGGAGCTGTTTTTT
CDR3: CASSPQGPGELFF